A single sample gave rise to the 32 T cell receptor beta chains below, sequenced in a study of T cells in Graves' hyperthyroidism and ophthalmopathy. Authors of the study amplified TCR beta CDR3 regions from RNA transcripts. When the TCR CDR3 underwent first-round RT-PCR, the HTBI primer set was used. From the multiplex PCR reads, TCRdb called clonotypes with MiXCR, one entry per CDR3 protein. This table has 750,000 to 950,000 distinct CDR3 sequences, around 39% appearing once. Sequencing used blood. The receptor set was obtained from a young man with Graves' hyperthyroidism.

This CDR3 is CASSMTPSSYEQYF. CDR3 sequence (DNA): TGTGCCAGTAGTATGACCCCGAGCTCCTACGAGCAGTACTTC. J is TRBJ2-7 and V is TRBV19; no reliable D call. V was clipped by 3 bases and J by 0 bases, with 9 bases between them. CDR1 LNHDA and CDR2 SQIVND come from the germline V gene (reference sequence). The CDR3 covers 14 residues.

This clonotype was detected only once. The chain is built from TRBV20-1 and TRBJ1-1; a weak D match, TRBD1 (6 bases). CDR1 and CDR2 from the germline V gene are DFQATT and SNEGSKA (reference sequence). The V end was cut by 0 bases, the J end by 5 bases, with 10 bases between. The CDR3 consists of 13 residues. For the CDR3, the DNA is TGCAGTGCTAGAGATGGACAGATTACTGAAGCTTTCTTT. Protein sequence: CSARDGQITEAFF.

This clonotype was seen ten or more times. This chain uses TRBV7-9 with TRBJ1-1, with D possibly TRBD1 on 5 matching bases. Germline lookup yields CDR1 SEHNR and CDR2 FQNEAQ (reference sequence). This CDR3 is built from 14 residues. V lost 3 bases and J 0 bases, leaving 8 bases between the germline ends. CDR3 sequence reads: CASSFQGLNTEAFF. The CDR3 DNA follows: TGTGCCAGCAGCTTCCAGGGATTGAACACTGAAGCTTTCTTT.

The rearrangement links TRBV25-1 to TRBJ1-1, with TRBD1 matching over 7 bases. The CDR3 loop spans 16 amino acids. CDR1 MGHDK and CDR2 SYGVNS come from the germline V gene. The CDR3 coding sequence is TGTGCTAGAGGAAGGGGGCCGGGGAACATGAACACTGAAGCTTTCTTT. Translated: CARGRGPGNMNTEAFF.

This clonotype was recorded only once. The genes are TRBV7-3 and TRBJ2-7; 8 bases are a match to TRBD2. V gave up 5 bases and J gave up 3 bases; unmatched junction bases: 12. This CDR3 comprises 16 residues. Germline V gene sequence: CDR1 SGHTA, CDR2 FQGTGA. CDR3 residues: CASSQERISGIYEQYF. The DNA for the CDR3 is TGTGCCAGCAGCCAAGAACGCATTAGCGGGATCTACGAGCAGTACTTC.

This clonotype was detected only a few times. The chain employs TRBV7-2 and TRBJ1-4; D call uncertain. The ends were cut back, 2 bases at V and 5 bases at J, with 15 bases in the middle. Germline lookup yields CDR1 SGHTA and CDR2 FQGNSA. This CDR3 contains 16 residues. For the CDR3, the DNA is TGTGCCAGCAGCTTATATCGGGGAGAGATAAATGAAAAACTGTTTTTT. Protein sequence: CASSLYRGEINEKLFF.

This chain links TRBV29-1 with TRBJ2-7; 10 positions agree with TRBD1. The germline gives CDR1 SQVTM, CDR2 ANQGSEA. V was clipped by 5 bases and J by 3 bases; unmatched bases: 7. The CDR3 is 14 residues long. The CDR3 bases are TGCAGCGTTATGACAGGGGGCAGGCTCTACGAGCAGTACTTC. Amino acid sequence: CSVMTGGRLYEQYF.

The V gene is TRBV5-5, the J gene TRBJ2-5, with D perhaps matching TRBD1 or TRBD2 (5 bases each). The CDR3 consists of 14 residues. Germline V gene data show CDR1 as SGHKS and CDR2 as YYEKEE (reference sequence). Deletions cut 7 bases from V and 1 base from J, with 14 bases between. The CDR3 loop reads CASLRRTLQETQYF. The CDR3, as DNA: TGTGCCAGCCTCCGGAGGACACTCCAAGAGACCCAGTACTTC.

This clonotype appeared many times. The V call is TRBV29-1, the J call TRBJ1-1; TRBD1 agrees at 9 bases. The germline gives CDR1 SQVTM, CDR2 ANQGSEA. V was pared by 1 base and J by 2 bases, with 5 bases of the junction left unmatched. CDR3 length: 15 amino acids. In DNA form, the CDR3 reads TGCAGCGTTGAAGTCCGGGACAGGGTTAACACTGAAGCTTTCTTT. It is translated as CSVEVRDRVNTEAFF.

The chain employs TRBV29-1 and TRBJ2-2; unclear D gene. Trimming left V 4 bases short and J 6 bases short, with 9 bases between. From germline, CDR1 is SQVTM and CDR2 ANQGSEA. The CDR3 runs 12 residues. CDR3 amino acids: CSVVTQAGELFF. The CDR3 DNA reads TGCAGCGTTGTAACGCAGGCCGGGGAGCTGTTTTTT.

The genes are TRBV7-9 and TRBJ1-1, with D perhaps matching TRBD1 (6 bases). V lost 6 bases and J 3 bases, leaving 14 bases between the germline ends. The CDR3 is made up of 14 amino acids. Germline V CDR1 and CDR2: SEHNR, FQNEAQ (reference sequence). Here the CDR3 DNA reads TGTGCCAGCAGAGGCCCGGGGGCCGACACTGAAGCTTTCTTT. This codes for CASRGPGADTEAFF.

This clonotype was picked up many times. The chain recombines TRBV19 with TRBJ2-7; the match to TRBD1 covers 8 bases. The CDR3 runs 14 residues. Germline V gene data show CDR1 as LNHDA and CDR2 as SQIVND (reference sequence). The V and J ends lost 4 bases and 9 bases, in that order; junction bases with no gene match: 11. CDR3 bases: TGTGCCAGTAGTACCTCCGGACAGGGTATGAGGCAGTACTTC. It encodes CASSTSGQGMRQYF.

The chain employs TRBV7-9 and TRBJ1-1; the match to TRBD1 covers 8 bases. Germline V gives CDR1 SEHNR, CDR2 FQNEAQ (reference sequence). The CDR3 is 15 amino acids. V was pared by 1 base and J by 3 bases, with 4 bases of the junction left unmatched. CDR3 nucleotide sequence: TGTGCCAGCAGCTTAGAGGGCAGGGGGCACACTGAAGCTTTCTTT. It specifies CASSLEGRGHTEAFF.

For this clonotype: One end of the junction fails to match germline, which may point to a read error. This chain links TRBV15 with TRBJ2-7, with a weak D call TRBD1 (6 bases). The CDR3 runs to 15 residues. Germline CDR1 and CDR2: LNHNV and YYDKDF (reference sequence). Written as DNA, the CDR3 is TGTGCCGCCAGCAGTGAACGGAACAGGGTCAACGAGCAGTACTTC. Translation gives CAASSERNRVNEQYF.

The chain employs TRBV19 and TRBJ2-2; D possibly matches TRBD1 or TRBD2 (6 bases each). Germline V gene data show CDR1 as LNHDA and CDR2 as SQIVND (reference sequence). The V and J ends lost 3 bases and 7 bases respectively, with 15 bases between them. The CDR3 is 15 residues long. CDR3 DNA: TGTGCCAGTAGTATGGAGGGGGGACGTAGCGGGGAGCTGTTTTTT. This codes for CASSMEGGRSGELFF.

J is TRBJ2-7 and V is TRBV19, with a tentative D call TRBD1 (5 bases). CDR1 and CDR2 (germline): LNHDA, SQIVND (reference sequence). The V gene lost 3 bases and the J gene lost 5 bases, with 14 bases spanning the gap. The CDR3 length is 14 residues. The DNA for the CDR3 is TGTGCCAGTAGTATGATCCAGGGATCGGACGAGCAGTACTTC. It translates to CASSMIQGSDEQYF.

The count of this clonotype is one. V gene TRBV20-1 combines with J gene TRBJ1-2, with D tentatively TRBD1 (6 bases). The CDR3 loop spans 17 amino acids. V lost 1 base and J 3 bases, leaving 21 bases between the germline ends. CDR1 is DFQATT, CDR2 SNEGSKA, per germline (reference sequence). The CDR3: CSARGYDYGGADYGYTF. DNA for the CDR3: TGCAGTGCTAGAGGGTATGATTACGGGGGCGCGGACTATGGCTACACCTTC.

The genes are TRBV2 and TRBJ2-5; 7 bases are shared with TRBD2. This CDR3 is 16 amino acids long. The V segment lost 6 bases and the J segment 5 bases; nucleotides outside the gene matches: 15. Per germline, CDR1 SNHLY and CDR2 FYNNEI. The CDR3 DNA reads as TGTGCCAGCAGCCAACCGGGTCGGCGGGGGTGGGAGACCCAGTACTTC. Its protein is CASSQPGRRGWETQYF.

This clonotype appeared many times. The gene calls are TRBV2 and TRBJ1-4; 7 nucleotides align to TRBD1. Per the germline V gene, CDR1 is SNHLY and CDR2 is FYNNEI. Germline trimming cut 2 bases from V and 5 bases from J; bases unmatched to any gene: 5. The CDR3 covers 15 residues. DNA for the CDR3: TGTGCCAGCAGTGAACAGGGCAGGGGGAATGAAAAACTGTTTTTT. Protein product: CASSEQGRGNEKLFF.

This clonotype was observed at least ten times. V and J are TRBV10-1 and TRBJ2-7; D is undetermined. The CDR3 length is 14 residues. Germline assignment: CDR1 WNHNN and CDR2 SYGVQD (reference sequence). The V end lost 0 bases, the J end lost 5 bases, and 11 bases lay between the germline ends. Here the CDR3 DNA reads TGCGCCAGCAGTGAGTCGTCGGACCCAGACGAGCAGTACTTC. Amino acids: CASSESSDPDEQYF.

The gene calls are TRBV5-1 and TRBJ2-2, with 9 bases lining up with TRBD1. V dropped 6 bases and J dropped 12; count of bases not matched to a gene: 12. The CDR3 length is 14 residues. The germline V gene encodes CDR1 SGHRS and CDR2 YFSETQ. The CDR3 is CASINRGLGLKLFF. The CDR3 DNA follows: TGCGCCAGCATCAACAGGGGGCTCGGACTGAAGCTGTTTTTT.

The chain carries TRBV10-3 and TRBJ1-1; no definite D call. V lost 3 bases and J lost 4, with 9 bases in between. The CDR3 is 13 amino acids. Germline-derived CDR1 and CDR2 are ENHRY and SYGVKD. The CDR3 DNA is TGTGCCATCAGTGACCTGGGGTTCACTGAAGCTTTCTTT. It yields the protein CAISDLGFTEAFF.

This clonotype was seen a few times. The genes are TRBV6-4 and TRBJ2-2; D possibly corresponds to TRBD1 (6 bases). The ends were cut back, 2 bases at V and 3 bases at J, with 7 bases in the middle. CDR3 length equals 14 residues. Per the germline V gene, CDR1 is MRHNA and CDR2 is SNTAGT. This chain's CDR3 is CASSDGQYTGELFF. In nucleotides, the CDR3 is TGTGCCAGCAGTGACGGACAGTACACCGGGGAGCTGTTTTTT.

This clonotype has at least ten counts. CDR3 amino acids: CAISPTGHGNTIYF. CDR3 DNA sequence: TGTGCCATCAGCCCTACAGGGCACGGAAACACCATATATTTT. The genes are TRBV10-3 and TRBJ1-3, with D possibly TRBD1 on 6 matching bases. Trimming took off 6 bases at V and 4 bases at J, with 13 bases between the two ends. Germline-derived CDR1 and CDR2 are ENHRY and SYGVKD. The CDR3 loop spans 14 amino acids.

This clonotype was seen a handful of times. The V and J genes are TRBV9 and TRBJ2-5; D assignment may be TRBD1 or TRBD2 (5 bases each). The CDR3 has 16 residues. V was shortened by 0 bases and J by 4 bases, with 16 bases between the two germline ends. Germline CDR1 SGDLS, CDR2 YYNGEE. This chain's CDR3 is CASSVGLAGFGETQYF. CDR3 nucleotides: TGTGCCAGCAGCGTAGGCCTAGCAGGGTTTGGAGAGACCCAGTACTTC. The full variable domain, in which reference TRBV9 and TRBJ2-5 provide the parts outside the CDR3, is DSGVTQTPKHLITATGQRVTLRCSPRSGDLSVYWYQQSLDQGLQFLIQYYNGEERAKGNILERFSAQQFPDLHSELNLSSLELGDSALYFCASSVGLAGFGETQYFGPGTRLLVL.

The rearrangement joins TRBV7-9 to TRBJ1-4; 9 bases align to TRBD1. This CDR3 is built from 16 residues. The V and J ends lost 8 bases and 5 bases, in that order; junction bases with no gene match: 12. Germline lookup yields CDR1 SEHNR and CDR2 FQNEAQ (reference sequence). The CDR3 sequence: CASRGGTGTKNEKLFF. CDR3 nucleotide sequence: TGTGCCAGCCGTGGGGGGACAGGGACAAAAAATGAAAAACTGTTTTTT.

This clonotype was seen repeatedly, ten times or more. V usage is TRBV20-1 and J usage is TRBJ2-2; D uncertain. The CDR3 has 15 amino acids. Germline CDR1 DFQATT, CDR2 SNEGSKA (reference sequence). V lost 6 bases and J 0 bases, leaving 14 bases between the germline ends. The CDR3 nucleotides read TGCAGTGCCCCCTCACGGACGTCGAACACCGGGGAGCTGTTTTTT. Translating gives CSAPSRTSNTGELFF.

The rearrangement joins TRBV2 to TRBJ2-1; 7 nucleotides line up with TRBD1. CDR3 length: 15 residues. Per germline, CDR1 SNHLY and CDR2 FYNNEI. The V segment lost 6 bases and the J segment 0 bases; nucleotides outside the gene matches: 5. The chain's CDR3 is CASRQTGSSYNEQFF. As DNA, the CDR3 is TGTGCCAGCAGGCAGACAGGGAGCTCCTACAATGAGCAGTTCTTC.

This clonotype was observed a few times. The chain links TRBV9 to TRBJ2-2; the match to TRBD2 covers 11 bases. The V gene's germline CDR1 is SGDLS and CDR2 YYNGEE. The CDR3 has 19 residues. Losses at the gene ends were 0 bases for V and 1 base for J; bases not matched to a gene: 8. CDR3: CASSVAATSGGGNTGELFF. In DNA form, the CDR3 reads TGTGCCAGCAGCGTAGCTGCTACTAGCGGGGGAGGGAACACCGGGGAGCTGTTTTTT.

The chain carries TRBV9 and TRBJ1-1; D is undetermined. The V gene's germline CDR1 is SGDLS and CDR2 YYNGEE. V lost 3 bases to trimming and J lost 5 bases, with 11 bases between them. The CDR3 spans 13 residues. The CDR3 DNA follows: TGTGCCAGCAGCGGCCTGGTAGGTACTGAAGCTTTCTTT. This encodes CASSGLVGTEAFF.

There are a few counts of this clonotype. This sequence joins TRBV7-9 and TRBJ1-1; D gene ambiguous. The V gene lost 1 base and the J gene lost 1 base, with 7 bases spanning the gap. The germline CDR1 and CDR2 sequences are SEHNR and FQNEAQ (reference sequence). The CDR3 contains 14 residues. The CDR3 nucleotides read TGTGCCAGCAGCTTAGAAAGAGGGAACACTGAAGCTTTCTTT. This codes for CASSLERGNTEAFF.

This sequence joins TRBV4-2 and TRBJ1-3; D not certain. The germline gives CDR1 LGHNA, CDR2 YNFKEQ. There are 13 residues in the CDR3. V was pared by 3 bases and J by 4 bases, with 7 bases between. CDR3 sequence reads: CASSQDWGNTIYF. As DNA, the CDR3 is TGTGCCAGCAGCCAGGACTGGGGAAACACCATATATTTT.